Sequencing of this T cell receptor beta chain was carried out in a study of human T cells and chemical hapten exposure. Many counts were recorded for this clonotype. Its antigen is still unknown. Findings of the study overall: TCRs above 1 in 1000 frequency stayed constant with DPC sensitization.

This CDR3 is built from 14 residues. Trimming stripped 2 bases from V and 7 bases from J, with 13 bases between. Germline assignment: CDR1 SGHRS and CDR2 YFSETQ. Extraction yielded total RNA from whole blood (unfractionated). Individual cDNA molecules each carried unique molecular identifiers attached by the library. Original processing notes: Sample TCR counts, which ranged from about 23,224 to 700,000, had a median of roughly 96,000. TCRdb itself ran the reads through MiXCR, one entry per CDR3 protein. The V and J calls were not made by the authors but by TCRdb's processing. The repertoire holds about 120,000 distinct CDR3 sequences, with 8.5% to 9% as singletons.

The chain has TRBV5-1 and TRBJ2-1, with D unclear. This receptor was obtained from a human donor in good health. Some clones in this sample may be carry-over from other donors' samples. Sample: whole blood. The CDR3 nucleotides are TGCGCCAGCAGCTTAAATGGGGTCCGGAATGAGCAGTTCTTC. Translation gives CASSLNGVRNEQFF.